Detailed here is one T cell receptor beta chain. In the authors' workflow: Reference gene primer amplification gave nucleated cell count estimates. The data were produced by immunoSEQ multiplex PCR, yet TCRdb's version contains in-frame clones alone and is incomplete. The DNA was the basis for D and trimming; V, J and clone size are from that table. The repertoire consists of some 200,000 clones, with approximately 80% occurring once and the leading ten covering more than 9%. This sample stems from a study of blood T cell repertoires in COVID-19. About the research overall: Samples came from the United States, Italy and Spain, spanning acute and convalescent COVID-19.

Looked up from germline, CDR1 is SGDLS and CDR2 is YYNGEE. This CDR3 spans 16 amino acids. Unmatched junction bases numbered 9, after V lost 2 bases and J lost 4 bases. Followed over time, Seattle patients had been enrolled while infection was active. This chain joins TRBV9 and TRBJ2-3; 8 nucleotides match TRBD2. The sample taken for sequencing was peripheral blood. The origin of this receptor is a woman older than 75 with COVID-19, enrolled during active disease. The CDR3 DNA reads as TGTGCCAGCAGCGTGGGGAGTAGCGGGGCCGCAGATACGCAGTATTTT. It translates to CASSVGSSGAADTQYF.